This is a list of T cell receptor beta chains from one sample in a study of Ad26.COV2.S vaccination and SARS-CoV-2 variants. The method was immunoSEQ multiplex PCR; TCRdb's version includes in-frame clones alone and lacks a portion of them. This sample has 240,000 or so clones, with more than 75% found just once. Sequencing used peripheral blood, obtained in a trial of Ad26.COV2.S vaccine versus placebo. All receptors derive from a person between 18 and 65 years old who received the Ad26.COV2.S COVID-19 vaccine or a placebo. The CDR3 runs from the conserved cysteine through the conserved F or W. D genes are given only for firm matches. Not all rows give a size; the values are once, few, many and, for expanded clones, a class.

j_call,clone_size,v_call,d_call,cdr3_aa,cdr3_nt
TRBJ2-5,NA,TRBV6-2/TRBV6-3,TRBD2,CASSYPRLAGRETQYF,TGTGCCAGCAGTTACCCACGACTAGCGGGAAGGGAGACCCAGTACTTC
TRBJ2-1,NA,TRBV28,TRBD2,CASSLSGGLANEQFF,TGTGCCAGCAGTTTAAGCGGGGGACTAGCCAATGAGCAGTTCTTC
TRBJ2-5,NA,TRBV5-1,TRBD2,CASSSPAGAPKETQYF,TGCGCCAGCAGCTCCCCAGCGGGAGCCCCTAAAGAGACCCAGTACTTC
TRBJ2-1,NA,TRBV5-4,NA,CASTLRGRGYNEQFF,TGTGCCAGCACCCTAAGGGGCAGGGGTTACAATGAGCAGTTCTTC
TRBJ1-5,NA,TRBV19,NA,CASRLGGYRNPQHF,TGTGCCAGCCGCCTGGGAGGGTATCGGAACCCCCAGCATTTT
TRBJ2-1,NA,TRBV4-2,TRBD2,CASRTGLAGDNEQFF,TGTGCCAGCAGGACGGGACTAGCGGGGGACAATGAGCAGTTCTTC
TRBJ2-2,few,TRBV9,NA,CASSVRDRTGELFF,TGTGCCAGCAGCGTTCGGGACCGCACCGGGGAGCTGTTTTTT
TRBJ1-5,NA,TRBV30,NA,CAWSAGPPSNQPQHF,TGTGCCTGGAGTGCCGGGCCACCCTCGAATCAGCCCCAGCATTTT
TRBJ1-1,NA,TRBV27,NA,CASSPLPAITEAFF,TGTGCCAGCAGTCCTCTCCCAGCGATCACTGAAGCTTTCTTT
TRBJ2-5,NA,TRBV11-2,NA,CASSLDLPRETQYF,TGTGCCAGCAGCTTAGATCTCCCCAGAGAGACCCAGTACTTC
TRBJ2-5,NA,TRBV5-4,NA,CASSFGGGETQYF,TGTGCCAGCAGTTTTGGTGGGGGAGAGACCCAGTACTTC
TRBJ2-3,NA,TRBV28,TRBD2,CASSPERGPTDTQYF,TGTGCCAGCAGTCCCGAGCGGGGACCCACAGATACGCAGTATTTT
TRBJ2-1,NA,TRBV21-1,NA,CASSKAPRNEQFF,TGTGCCAGCAGCAAAGCACCCCGGAATGAGCAGTTCTTC
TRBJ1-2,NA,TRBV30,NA,CAWSGRMVNPGGYTF,TGTGCCTGGAGTGGTAGGATGGTGAACCCGGGGGGCTACACCTTC
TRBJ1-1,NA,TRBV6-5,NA,CASGVAEAFF,TGTGCCAGCGGGGTGGCTGAAGCTTTCTTT
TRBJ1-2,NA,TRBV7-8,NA,CASSLVDTANYGYTF,TGTGCCAGCAGCTTAGTTGACACCGCTAACTATGGCTACACCTTC
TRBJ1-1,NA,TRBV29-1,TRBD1,CSVAPDRGRNTEAFF,TGCAGCGTCGCGCCTGACAGGGGACGGAACACTGAAGCTTTCTTT
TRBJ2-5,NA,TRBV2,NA,CASRDGTSWETQYF,TGTGCCAGCAGAGACGGGACTTCTTGGGAGACCCAGTACTTC
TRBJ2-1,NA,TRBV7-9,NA,CASSVPLAGSYNEQFF,TGTGCCAGCAGCGTCCCACTCGCGGGCTCCTACAATGAGCAGTTCTTC
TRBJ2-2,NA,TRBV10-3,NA,CAIRKAPGDGTGELFF,TGTGCCATCAGGAAGGCCCCCGGGGACGGGACCGGGGAGCTGTTTTTT
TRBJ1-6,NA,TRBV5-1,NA,CASSLFRDGDSPLHF,TGCGCCAGCAGCTTGTTCCGGGACGGAGATTCACCCCTCCACTTT
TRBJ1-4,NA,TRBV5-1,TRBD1,CASSLWGQTNEKLFF,TGCGCCAGCAGCTTGTGGGGACAGACTAATGAAAAACTGTTTTTT
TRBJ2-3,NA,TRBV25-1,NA,CASSADSTDTQYF,TGTGCCAGCAGTGCCGACAGCACAGATACGCAGTATTTT
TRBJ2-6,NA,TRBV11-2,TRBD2,CASSLGTSFNSGANVLTF,TGTGCCAGCAGCCTCGGGACTAGCTTTAACTCTGGGGCCAACGTCCTGACTTTC
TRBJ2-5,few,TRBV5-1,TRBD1,CASSTRGKETQYF,TGCGCCAGCAGCACCAGGGGGAAAGAGACCCAGTACTTC
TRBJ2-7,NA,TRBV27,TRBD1,CASSKTGSEQYF,TGTGCCAGCAGTAAGACAGGGAGCGAGCAGTACTTC
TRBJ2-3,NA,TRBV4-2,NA,CASSQDAGQGPDTQYF,TGTGCCAGCAGCCAAGATGCGGGGCAGGGTCCAGATACGCAGTATTTT